Below, 20 T cell receptor beta chains from the same sample are listed, as sequenced in a study of Ad26.COV2.S vaccination and SARS-CoV-2 variants (TCRdb year 2021). Library method: the immunoSEQ multiplex PCR assay. TCRdb's version of the immuneACCESS table is confined to in-frame rearrangements and falls short of the full clone set. An unresolved V gene accounts for under half of the shortfall where checked; the remainder is of unknown origin. The sample table shows 350,000 to 500,000 clones, and about 90% are seen once. The ten largest make up 4.3% of the sample. The sample's treatment or condition label, in plain terms: over 15 received Ad26.COV2.S at low or high dose, single or two shots; 5 received placebo; per-sample allocation not given. Repertoires of vaccine and placebo recipients were sequenced from samples collected on day 63 after the first injection. The sample in question was peripheral blood, obtained in a trial of Ad26.COV2.S vaccine versus placebo. These receptors were obtained from a person aged 18-60 years who received the Ad26.COV2.S COVID-19 vaccine or a placebo.

The chain employs TRBV19 and TRBJ2-1; maybe TRBD2 (6 bases). CDR1 and CDR2 (germline): LNHDA, SQIVND (reference sequence). The CDR3 length is 15 residues. V lost 3 bases and J lost 1, with 10 bases in between. CDR3 nucleotides: TGTGCCAGTAGTATCTCCGCGGGATCCTACAATGAGCAGTTCTTC. Encoded protein: CASSISAGSYNEQFF.

This chain joins TRBV7-9 and TRBJ2-1, with D possibly TRBD1 on 5 matching bases. Per the germline V gene, CDR1 is SEHNR and CDR2 is FQNEAQ (reference sequence). The CDR3 totals 12 residues. V was pared by 5 bases and J by 6 bases, with 8 bases between. CDR3 in amino acids: CASSRQSNEQFF. The CDR3, as DNA: TGTGCCAGCAGCCGACAGAGCAATGAGCAGTTCTTC.

This chain joins TRBV28 and TRBJ2-7; 11 bases fit TRBD2. V trimming: 2 bases; J trimming: 3 bases; junction bases outside the gene matches: 3. The CDR3 totals 15 residues. Per germline, CDR1 MDHEN and CDR2 SYDVKM. This CDR3 is CASSLLAGGGYEQYF. The DNA for the CDR3 is TGTGCCAGCAGTTTACTAGCGGGAGGAGGCTACGAGCAGTACTTC.

The V and J genes are TRBV6-5 and TRBJ2-7; TRBD2 is a possible D gene (5 bases). The germline V gene has CDR1 MNHEY and CDR2 SVGAGI. The CDR3 runs 15 residues. V dropped 6 bases and J dropped 0 bases, with 15 bases sitting between them. The CDR3 DNA is TGTGCCAGCAGCCCCCCGGACTCCAGCTCCTACGAGCAGTACTTC. Encoded protein: CASSPPDSSSYEQYF.

This clone was seen a single time. The rearrangement links TRBV10-3 to TRBJ2-3; 14 bases are a match to TRBD2. The germline CDR1 and CDR2 sequences are ENHRY and SYGVKD. This CDR3 contains 18 residues. The J segment lost 5 bases and the V segment lost 2 bases, leaving 9 bases of the junction unmatched. This CDR3 reads CAISEDAPGLAGVDTQYF. CDR3 DNA sequence: TGTGCCATCAGTGAGGACGCTCCGGGACTAGCGGGAGTAGATACGCAGTATTTT.

This clone was found a few times. The rearrangement links TRBV19 to TRBJ1-1; D may be TRBD1 (5 bases). Per germline, CDR1 LNHDA and CDR2 SQIVND (reference sequence). CDR3 length: 11 residues. V was pared by 11 bases and J by 3 bases, with 10 bases between. Here the CDR3 reads CACGQYTEAFF. The CDR3 region has the DNA TGTGCCTGCGGACAATACACTGAAGCTTTCTTT.

This clone appeared once. The V and J genes are TRBV4-3 and TRBJ2-4; TRBD2 matches at 9 bases. The CDR3 is made up of 15 amino acids. CDR1 LGHNA and CDR2 YSLEER come from the germline V gene. With V trimmed by 0 bases and J by 7 bases, 4 bases remained unmatched. The CDR3 nucleotides are TGCGCCAGCAGCCAAGATGGGACTAGCAGTAACATTCAGTACTTC. Residues: CASSQDGTSSNIQYF.

The chain couples TRBV29-1 to TRBJ2-1, with TRBD2 identical over 8 bases. The CDR3 runs 15 residues. Germline V gene lookup returns CDR1 SQVTM and CDR2 ANQGSEA. With V trimmed by 6 bases and J by 0 bases, 7 bases remained unmatched. CDR3: CSVGSLAGSYNEQFF. The CDR3 DNA follows: TGCAGCGTGGGGTCGCTAGCGGGCTCCTACAATGAGCAGTTCTTC.

On this clone itself: Germline is not matched at one junction end, which may reflect a read error. The chain joins TRBV4-3 to TRBJ2-1; TRBD2 aligns across 12 bases. CDR1 and CDR2 (germline): LGHNA, YSLEER. The CDR3 length is 15 residues. The CDR3 bases are TGCACCAGCAGCCGAACCCTAGCGGGAGGGGATGAGCAGTTCTTC. Protein product: CTSSRTLAGGDEQFF.

In DNA, the CDR3 is TGTGCCACCCGGACTAGCGGGAGCGAGACCCAGTACTTC. It specifies CATRTSGSETQYF. The chain employs TRBV24-1 and TRBJ2-5; 13 bases are shared with TRBD2. The CDR3 spans 13 residues. Germline lookup yields CDR1 KGHDR and CDR2 SFDVKD. The trim removed 9 bases at V and 5 bases at J, leaving 2 bases unmatched.

The chain uses TRBV11-2 and TRBJ2-2; 9 bases agree with TRBD2. Unmatched junction bases numbered 5, after V lost 3 bases and J lost 6 bases. Germline V gene data show CDR1 as SGHAT and CDR2 as FQNNGV. The CDR3 runs 15 residues. CDR3: CASSFSGGRAGELFF. CDR3 nucleotides: TGTGCCAGCAGCTTTAGCGGCGGGAGGGCCGGGGAGCTGTTTTTT.

The chain joins TRBV2 to TRBJ2-5; no clear D. The CDR3 runs to 13 residues. Trimming took 5 bases from V and 4 from J, leaving 11 bases between them. Germline CDR1 and CDR2: SNHLY and FYNNEI. The CDR3 region is CASSSEKRETQYF. As DNA, the CDR3 is TGTGCCAGCAGTAGCGAGAAGAGAGAGACCCAGTACTTC.

The chain couples TRBV6-2 or TRBV6-3 to TRBJ2-1; 13 bases fit TRBD2. CDR1 and CDR2 from the germline V gene are MNHEY and SVGEGT. The CDR3 spans 17 residues. V was clipped by 0 bases and J by 2 bases; unmatched bases: 1. This chain's CDR3 is CASSYSGLAGTYNEQFF. The DNA of the CDR3 is TGTGCCAGCAGTTACTCGGGACTAGCGGGGACCTACAATGAGCAGTTCTTC.

V usage is TRBV6-2 or TRBV6-3 and J usage is TRBJ2-1; D gene unclear. Germline V gives CDR1 MNHEY, CDR2 SVGEGT. The V end was cut by 2 bases, the J end by 5 bases, with 16 bases between. This CDR3 region has 16 residues. This CDR3 is CASSYPLVPRDNEQFF. CDR3 sequence (DNA): TGTGCCAGCAGTTACCCTCTAGTCCCCAGAGACAATGAGCAGTTCTTC.

The chain uses TRBV2 and TRBJ2-1; 8 positions agree with TRBD1. The CDR3 consists of 15 residues. CDR1 and CDR2 (germline): SNHLY, FYNNEI. J was trimmed by 12 bases and V by 6 bases; bases with no gene match: 16. As DNA, the CDR3 is TGTGCCAGCAGCGGTCGACAGGGGCATTTGAGCTCGCAGTTCTTC. It specifies CASSGRQGHLSSQFF.

CDR3 protein: CASSYSKGASSSFF. CDR3 DNA: TGTGCCAGCAGTTACTCGAAGGGGGCTAGTTCGTCGTTCTTC. J is TRBJ2-1 and V is TRBV6-5, with 7 bases lining up with TRBD1. The V gene's germline CDR1 is MNHEY and CDR2 SVGAGI. V gave up 0 bases and J gave up 15 bases; unmatched junction bases: 11. This CDR3 spans 14 amino acids.

This chain uses TRBV13 with TRBJ2-1; 8 bases are shared with TRBD2. V was pared by 0 bases and J by 7 bases, with 2 bases of the junction left unmatched. CDR1 and CDR2 from the germline V gene are PRHDT and FYEKMQ (reference sequence). The CDR3 sequence is 14 residues long. DNA of the CDR3: TGTGCCAGCAGCTTAGGGGCTAGCGGGAATGAGCAGTTCTTC. Its protein is CASSLGASGNEQFF. Complete variable domain (other parts from reference TRBV13 and TRBJ2-1): AAGVIQSPRHLIKEKRETATLKCYPIPRHDTVYWYQQGPGQDPQFLISFYEKMQSDKGSIPDRFSAQQFSDYHSELNMSSLELGDSALYFCASSLGASGNEQFFGPGTRLTVL.

The sample holds a few counts of this clone. The J gene is TRBJ1-6, the V gene TRBV3-1 (or the pseudogene TRBV3-2); maybe TRBD1 (6 bases). This CDR3 is 16 amino acids long. V was clipped by 4 bases and J by 4 bases, with 14 bases between them. Germline V gene lookup returns CDR1 LGHDT and CDR2 YNNKEL (reference sequence). The chain's CDR3 is CASSPRGGGYNSPLHF. CDR3 bases: TGTGCCAGCAGCCCCCGCGGAGGGGGGTATAATTCACCCCTCCACTTT.

J is TRBJ2-1 and V is TRBV7-2; D uncertain. Germline V lookup: CDR1 SGHTA, CDR2 FQGNSA. The CDR3 contains 11 residues. Trimming took off 5 bases at V and 8 bases at J, with 7 bases between the two ends. CDR3 DNA sequence: TGTGCCAGCAGCCCTGGATATGAGCAGTTCTTC. Translation: CASSPGYEQFF.

This chain links TRBV7-3 with TRBJ2-2; no definite D call. In germline, CDR1 is SGHTA, CDR2 FQGTGA. The length of the CDR3 is 13 residues. The ends were cut back, 2 bases at V and 3 bases at J, with 4 bases in the middle. The CDR3 spells CASSLEHTGELFF. The CDR3 nucleotides are TGTGCCAGCAGCTTAGAGCACACCGGGGAGCTGTTTTTT.